Each of the 14 T cell receptor beta chains below was sequenced from the same sample in a study of Tregs in tolerant kidney transplant recipients (dated by TCRdb to about 2019). Libraries came from the immunoSEQ multiplex PCR assay. Here the immuneACCESS table is served through TCRdb, limited to in-frame sequences with V and J called. Missing clones are a known gap in these copies; in checked studies unresolved V genes cover under half, and the rest lacks a known reason. The sample profile shows around 50,000 clones; 83% of them were found once. 4% to 6.5% of the sample lies in the top ten. The source material was CD4+ T cells from blood. All receptors come from a human donor in good health.

The CDR3 reads CASSSPFAGRPSTDTQYF. The CDR3 nucleotides read TGTGCCAGCAGCTCCCCCTTTGCGGGGCGCCCTAGCACAGATACGCAGTATTTT. The chain combines TRBV7-2 with TRBJ2-3; weak D call: TRBD2 (6 bases). Germline values: CDR1 SGHTA, CDR2 FQGNSA. Trimming cost V 4 bases and J 0 bases, with 20 bases left between them. CDR3 length equals 18 residues.

J is TRBJ2-3 and V is TRBV7-6; D possibly matches TRBD1 or TRBD2 (5 bases each). The germline V gene encodes CDR1 SGHVS and CDR2 FNYEAQ. V was trimmed by 3 bases and J by 4 bases, leaving 17 bases between them. The CDR3 loop spans 16 amino acids. The CDR3, as DNA: TGTGCCAGCAGCTTGGGGGTAGTAGGCGGGTCAGATACGCAGTATTTT. Translated: CASSLGVVGGSDTQYF.

The chain recombines TRBV7-9 with TRBJ1-4; weak D call: TRBD1 (5 bases). CDR1 and CDR2 (germline): SEHNR, FQNEAQ (reference sequence). There are 14 residues in the CDR3. V lost 5 bases and J 7 bases, leaving 14 bases between the germline ends. CDR3 sequence: CASSRGHGSEKLFF. CDR3 nucleotide sequence: TGTGCCAGCAGCCGAGGACACGGGTCTGAAAAACTGTTTTTT.

V gene TRBV5-4 combines with J gene TRBJ2-3; TRBD2 matches at 11 bases. From germline, CDR1 is SGHNT and CDR2 YYREEE (reference sequence). This CDR3 comprises 17 residues. J was trimmed by 2 bases and V by 7 bases; bases with no gene match: 12. CDR3 protein: CASPSLPSGGFTDTQYF. CDR3 coding DNA: TGTGCCAGCCCCAGCTTACCTAGCGGGGGGTTCACAGATACGCAGTATTTT.

The CDR3 here is CASSLTGTGSLYF. The CDR3 bases are TGTGCCAGCAGCTTAACCGGGACAGGGAGTCTGTACTTC. The V call is TRBV7-9, the J call TRBJ2-7; 9 nucleotides line up with TRBD1. Trimming took 2 bases from V and 12 from J; bases not matched to a gene: 8. Germline V gives CDR1 SEHNR, CDR2 FQNEAQ (reference sequence). The CDR3 has 13 residues.

This rearrangement joins TRBV14 to TRBJ2-7; no firm D call. The V gene lost 3 bases and the J gene lost 1 base, with 7 bases spanning the gap. The CDR3 spans 13 residues. Germline V gene lookup returns CDR1 SGHDN and CDR2 FVKESK. The CDR3 spells CASSHRNSYEQYF. DNA of the CDR3: TGTGCCAGCAGCCATAGGAATTCCTACGAGCAGTACTTC.

The chain couples TRBV4-1 to TRBJ2-1, with 14 bases aligning to TRBD2. CDR1 MGHRA and CDR2 YSYEKL come from the germline V gene. The CDR3 extends over 17 amino acids. J gave up 0 bases and V 3 bases, and 1 base lay outside the gene matches. The CDR3 region is CASSQGTSGGSYNEQFF. The CDR3 DNA reads as TGCGCCAGCAGCCAGGGGACTAGCGGGGGCTCCTACAATGAGCAGTTCTTC.

This clone has just one count. The gene calls are TRBV7-2 and TRBJ2-7; 8 nucleotides match TRBD2. Trimming took 5 bases from V and 5 from J; bases not matched to a gene: 5. Per the germline V gene, CDR1 is SGHTA and CDR2 is FQGNSA. The CDR3 is 13 residues long. The CDR3 sequence: CASSVGLADEQYF. In DNA, the CDR3 is TGTGCCAGCAGCGTTGGACTAGCAGACGAGCAGTACTTC.

The rearrangement joins TRBV5-1 to TRBJ1-2, with D perhaps matching TRBD1 (6 bases). V lost 4 bases and J 7 bases, leaving 17 bases between the germline ends. CDR1 is SGHRS, CDR2 YFSETQ, per germline. There are 14 residues in the CDR3. The CDR3 region has the DNA TGCGCCAGCAGCCTACTCGAAACAGGGACTGGCTACACCTTC. It yields the protein CASSLLETGTGYTF.

This chain links TRBV19 with TRBJ1-3; no clear D. The V gene's germline CDR1 is LNHDA and CDR2 SQIVND (reference sequence). This CDR3 region has 16 residues. V lost 1 base and J lost 4, with 14 bases in between. CDR3: CASSIGRETLGNTIYF. The CDR3 nucleotides read TGTGCCAGTAGTATAGGCCGGGAGACACTCGGAAACACCATATATTTT.

The chain links TRBV6-6 to TRBJ1-1; no clear D gene. This CDR3 is built from 15 residues. Germline lookup yields CDR1 MNHNY and CDR2 SVGAGI (reference sequence). The V end was cut by 2 bases, the J end by 1 base, with 11 bases between. The CDR3: CASSYGPGSNTEAFF. For the CDR3, the DNA is TGTGCCAGCAGTTACGGGCCAGGTTCGAACACTGAAGCTTTCTTT.

The chain combines TRBV14 with TRBJ1-3, with D unresolved. Trimming left V 0 bases short and J 0 bases short, with 12 bases between. CDR1 is SGHDN, CDR2 FVKESK, per germline. CDR3 size: 17 residues. This chain's CDR3 is CASSQERSGRSGNTIYF. The CDR3 DNA is TGTGCCAGCAGCCAAGAAAGGTCTGGGCGCTCTGGAAACACCATATATTTT.

The chain combines TRBV7-8 with TRBJ1-4; D gene uncertain. V was clipped by 5 bases and J by 0 bases, with 13 bases between them. CDR3 length: 16 residues. Germline loops: CDR1 SGHVS, CDR2 FQNEAQ. The CDR3 DNA reads TGTGCCAGCAGCGCTCACAGAGTTGCAACTAATGAAAAACTGTTTTTT. Protein product: CASSAHRVATNEKLFF.

The V and J genes are TRBV7-6 and TRBJ2-7; 9 bases agree with TRBD1. In germline, CDR1 is SGHVS, CDR2 FNYEAQ. V was pared by 3 bases and J by 7 bases, with 7 bases of the junction left unmatched. CDR3 length: 14 amino acids. In DNA, the CDR3 is TGTGCCAGCAGCTTTTTGTCGACAGGGGGTGAGCAGTACTTC. Translation gives CASSFLSTGGEQYF.